Listed here is a single T cell receptor (beta chain). The sample originates from a study of cytomegalovirus exposure and HLA in healthy donors. The PCR ran on 60 Vbeta and 13 Jbeta primers. Assay used: immunoSEQ multiplex PCR; TCRdb lists only in-frame clones, some missing. The sample consists of 170,000 or so clones, roughly 80% of them appearing once. Trimming took off 5 bases at V and 3 bases at J, with 19 bases between the two ends. This CDR3 spans 16 amino acids. Germline V gene sequence: CDR1 MNHNY, CDR2 SVGAGI (reference sequence). The chain uses TRBV6-6 and TRBJ1-1; D is unresolved. The specimen was PBMCs. This receptor was obtained from a man aged 50 or older in good health and CMV-seronegative. The CDR3 here is CASSHDFSGFDTEAFF. Written as DNA, the CDR3 is TGTGCCAGCAGTCATGACTTCTCTGGTTTCGACACTGAAGCTTTCTTT.